These 19 T cell receptor beta chains share one sample of origin, sequenced in a study of vaccination and CD4 T cells after COVID-19. The study sequenced cultured CD4+ T cell DNA using the Oncomine TCR Beta short-read assay. Each CDR3 protein gets one entry after TCRdb re-called the PCR reads with MiXCR. Of fewer than 15,000 distinct CDR3 sequences detected, approximately 50% appear once; the ten largest clones hold roughly 30%. Antigens of these TCRs are unknown. Treatment meaning: roughly 10-day PBMC culture with coronavirus spike peptide pools or control peptides (ViraFEST assay). Sequencing input: CD4+ T cells from blood, cultured in vitro. These receptors were obtained from a human donor who had recovered from COVID-19.

The rearrangement joins TRBV7-8 to TRBJ1-1; D call uncertain. Trimming took off 5 bases at V and 0 bases at J, with 13 bases between the two ends. The CDR3 sequence is 15 residues long. Germline values: CDR1 SGHVS, CDR2 FQNEAQ. The CDR3 sequence: CASSPFSQLNTEAFF. The DNA of the CDR3 is TGTGCCAGCAGCCCCTTCTCCCAGCTGAACACTGAAGCTTTCTTT.

This chain joins TRBV5-4 and TRBJ2-1, with a weak D call TRBD2 (5 bases). Trimming took 4 bases from V and 6 from J, leaving 17 bases between them. The CDR3 length is 15 residues. Per the germline V gene, CDR1 is SGHNT and CDR2 is YYREEE (reference sequence). CDR3 in DNA: TGTGCCAGCAGCCCGAAGGAGCGGTCAGGCAATGAGCAGTTCTTC. This sequence encodes CASSPKERSGNEQFF.

The chain uses TRBV7-7 and TRBJ2-2; TRBD1 matches 7 bases. This CDR3 is built from 14 residues. Germline CDR1 reads SSHAT; CDR2 reads FNYEAQ (reference sequence). Trimming took 3 bases from V and 4 from J; bases not matched to a gene: 2. CDR3: CASSLTGSTGELFF. The CDR3 nucleotides are TGTGCCAGCAGCTTGACAGGGAGCACCGGGGAGCTGTTTTTT.

The chain is built from TRBV12-3 or TRBV12-4 and TRBJ1-2; D perhaps matches TRBD1 (6 bases). The CDR3 is 14 amino acids. The ends were cut back, 1 base at V and 6 bases at J, with 12 bases in the middle. CDR3 nucleotide sequence: TGTGCCAGCAGTTTAGACAGGGCTTACGATGGCTACACCTTC. Translated, it gives CASSLDRAYDGYTF.

This clonotype has more than one count but fewer than ten. This sequence joins TRBV15 and TRBJ1-5; D is uncertain. V was shortened by 4 bases and J by 7 bases, with 8 bases between the two germline ends. CDR1 and CDR2 from the germline V gene are LNHNV and YYDKDF (reference sequence). The CDR3 is made up of 12 amino acids. The CDR3 is CATSKQYQPQHF. In DNA, the CDR3 is TGTGCCACCAGCAAGCAGTACCAGCCCCAGCATTTT.

CDR3 DNA: TGTGCCAGCAGTTTGGGGCGGGACAGGGCCATGAACACTGAAGCTTTCTTT. Encoded protein: CASSLGRDRAMNTEAFF. This chain uses TRBV12-3 or TRBV12-4 with TRBJ1-1; the match to TRBD1 covers 9 bases. The CDR3 runs to 17 residues. V trimming: 3 bases; J trimming: 0 bases; junction bases outside the gene matches: 8.

CDR3 DNA sequence: TGTGCCAGTAGTATGAGTAGCAATCAGCCCCAGCATTTT. It yields the protein CASSMSSNQPQHF. This chain links TRBV19 with TRBJ1-5, with D hard to call. Germline-derived CDR1 and CDR2 are LNHDA and SQIVND (reference sequence). V gave up 3 bases and J gave up 0 bases, with 3 bases separating them. The CDR3 loop spans 13 amino acids.

The DNA for the CDR3 is TGTGCCAGCAGCTCAGGGGTTAGCAATCAGCCCCAGCATTTT. Its translation is CASSSGVSNQPQHF. This rearrangement joins TRBV7-2 to TRBJ1-5, with D perhaps TRBD1 (6 bases). V shed 4 bases and J shed 0 bases, with 7 bases lying between them. Germline lookup yields CDR1 SGHTA and CDR2 FQGNSA. The CDR3 has 14 amino acids.

There are a few counts of this clonotype. The chain links TRBV10-2 to TRBJ1-1; TRBD1 agrees at 11 bases. The germline CDR1 and CDR2 sequences are WSHSY and SAAADI. The CDR3 is made up of 15 amino acids. Trimming at V came to 8 bases and at J to 0 bases, leaving 5 bases not matched to a gene. The CDR3 region is CASRDRGWLNTEAFF. As DNA, the CDR3 is TGCGCCAGCCGGGACAGGGGGTGGTTGAACACTGAAGCTTTCTTT.

The genes are TRBV6-2 or TRBV6-3 and TRBJ2-3, with D unresolved. The V gene lost 6 bases and the J gene lost 6 bases, with 25 bases spanning the gap. There are 17 residues in the CDR3. Germline-derived CDR1 and CDR2 are MNHEY and SVGEGT. The CDR3 DNA sequence: TGTGCCAGCAGAAAACTCCCCAGCTTCCCACTGACGGATACGCAGTATTTT. This encodes CASRKLPSFPLTDTQYF.

The chain is built from TRBV6-5 and TRBJ1-1; TRBD1 is a possible D gene (5 bases). CDR1 and CDR2 from the germline V gene are MNHEY and SVGAGI. CDR3 length equals 15 residues. V was shortened by 4 bases and J by 0 bases, with 12 bases between the two germline ends. CDR3 nucleotides: TGTGCCAGCAGTTCCCCCGGGGCCCTGAACACTGAAGCTTTCTTT. This sequence encodes CASSSPGALNTEAFF.

Notes on this clonotype: The junction shows a germline mismatch at one end, possibly a read error. The chain recombines TRBV9 with TRBJ2-5; D remains ambiguous. The CDR3 has 16 residues. In germline, CDR1 is SGDLS, CDR2 YYNGEE. The CDR3 reads CASSVGVRLYQETQHF. CDR3 nucleotide sequence: TGTGCCAGCAGCGTAGGCGTCAGATTGTACCAAGAGACCCAGCACTTC.

This chain uses TRBV15 with TRBJ2-3; TRBD1 matches 7 bases. Per germline, CDR1 LNHNV and CDR2 YYDKDF (reference sequence). CDR3 length: 15 residues. V was clipped by 5 bases and J by 1 base; unmatched bases: 6. CDR3 nucleotides: TGTGCCACCAGCCCCCGACAGGGCGGCACAGATACGCAGTATTTT. Protein product: CATSPRQGGTDTQYF.

The chain links TRBV11-3 to TRBJ2-7; TRBD1 aligns across 11 bases. The CDR3 runs to 15 residues. Germline values: CDR1 SGHNT, CDR2 YENEEA. Trimming at V came to 1 base and at J to 4 bases, leaving 3 bases not matched to a gene. This CDR3 is CASSLVGTGGYEQYF. The CDR3 coding sequence is TGTGCCAGCAGCTTAGTGGGGACAGGGGGATACGAGCAGTACTTC.

CDR3: CSVPSGYNEQFF. As DNA, the CDR3 is TGCAGTGTCCCTAGCGGATACAATGAGCAGTTCTTC. The chain joins TRBV20-1 to TRBJ2-1; 7 nucleotides align to TRBD2. This CDR3 is built from 12 residues. Looked up from germline, CDR1 is DFQATT and CDR2 is SNEGSKA (reference sequence). The V and J ends lost 7 bases and 4 bases, in that order; junction bases with no gene match: 4.

CDR3 DNA sequence: TGCAGTGCTAGAGGCGACTCGAACACCGGGGAGCTGTTTTTT. Translating it yields CSARGDSNTGELFF. This chain joins TRBV20-1 and TRBJ2-2; D is undetermined. The CDR3 is 14 residues long. V lost 1 base to trimming and J lost 0 bases, with 6 bases between them. Looked up from germline, CDR1 is DFQATT and CDR2 is SNEGSKA (reference sequence).

Here the CDR3 DNA reads TGTGCCAGCTCTACTAGCGGGAGGGGGAACACCGGGGAGCTGTTTTTT. It is translated as CASSTSGRGNTGELFF. The chain recombines TRBV7-9 with TRBJ2-2, with 13 bases identical to TRBD2. CDR3 size: 16 residues. CDR1 is SEHNR and CDR2 is FQNEAQ in the germline V gene (reference sequence). V lost 8 bases and J lost 1; bases outside the gene matches: 4.

The V and J genes are TRBV28 and TRBJ1-1; D remains ambiguous. Germline assignment: CDR1 MDHEN and CDR2 SYDVKM. V lost 5 bases, J lost 5 bases, and 12 bases lay in between. This CDR3 has 13 amino acids. This CDR3 reads CASSPDGRTEAFF. The CDR3 nucleotides are TGTGCCAGCAGTCCGGACGGGAGGACTGAAGCTTTCTTT.

The chain uses TRBV20-1 and TRBJ1-1, with D possibly matching TRBD1 (5 bases). Trimming left V 3 bases short and J 9 bases short, with 14 bases between. The CDR3 consists of 12 residues. Germline V gives CDR1 DFQATT, CDR2 SNEGSKA (reference sequence). This CDR3 is CSASYKQEKAFF. CDR3 DNA sequence: TGCAGTGCTAGTTACAAACAGGAGAAAGCTTTCTTT.